This T cell receptor beta chain was captured by sequencing in a study of T cells in Graves' hyperthyroidism and ophthalmopathy (dated by TCRdb to between 2019 and 2020). For context, the study as a whole: To identify TCR V-J signatures that set the groups apart, the researchers used a discovery cohort of 100 patients, made up of under 45 with Graves' ophthalmopathy and some 60 with stable Graves' hyperthyroidism. The paper describes TCR Vbeta CDR3 sequencing of about 140 peripheral blood samples, made up of under 50 ophthalmopathy patients, some 80 hyperthyroidism patients and 17 progressor patients. An independent validation cohort of fewer than 20 hyperthyroidism patients and about 16 patients who later progressed to ophthalmopathy tested prospective prediction of ophthalmopathy. The 85 to 100 discovery patients were randomly split 7:3 into training and test sets. Following sampling, methimazole starting at 30 mg daily was given to hyperthyroidism patients, and high-dose intravenous methylprednisolone was given to ophthalmopathy patients. In addition, the study compared T-cell repertoires in thyroid tissue and in blood from several Graves' hyperthyroidism patients.

A patient counted as having stable Graves' hyperthyroidism if no progression to ophthalmopathy occurred over 18 months of follow-up. Hyperthyroidism patients were newly diagnosed, had a disease duration of under 2 months, and were aged 18 to 65 years. Exclusion was applied to patients with uncontrolled infections, other autoimmune diseases, pregnancy or lactation. Diagnoses were established on the basis of clinical symptoms, serum thyroxine and TRAb, thyroid ultrasound, and orbital computed tomography. Total RNA was extracted using Trizol reagent, and RNA quality was assessed on an Agilent 2100 Bioanalyzer. Study-wide findings and limitations: Sample size was not statistically predetermined, and blinding of investigators to group allocation was not performed. Most expanded thyroid clonotypes (frequency above 0.001) were also detected in blood, suggesting blood repertoires may reflect thyroid immune responses. A model built on a 13 V-J signature distinguished ophthalmopathy from stable hyperthyroidism, reaching approximately 89% sensitivity and about 81% specificity in cross-validation and 80%/75% in testing. In validation, the model predicted progression to ophthalmopathy with 65% to 71% sensitivity and roughly 72% specificity, a median of 6.5 months before onset.

This clonotype was counted a few times. The specificity of this receptor is unknown. One base away there is no much larger clone; base qualities are not given. Amplification of TCR beta CDR3 regions was carried out from RNA transcripts. The TCR CDR3 was subjected to a first round of RT-PCR using the HTBI primer set and the Qiagen OneStep RT-PCR kit. Libraries were constructed in a second round of multiplex PCR, after which size selection and purification were carried out. Paired-end sequencing of the libraries was performed with 100 bp reads on an Illumina HiSeq2000. In the paper's pipeline: SOAPnuke was used to process the raw data, removing reads that contained adapters or uncalled bases, had a mean Phred below 15, or lacked an exact match to the constant primer or identifier. COPE v1.2.5 was used to merge the high-quality paired reads, and each unique nucleotide sequence was defined as a clonotype. MiTCR v1.1 was used to align clonotypes to the IMGT TRBV, TRBD and TRBJ reference segments. Analysis was restricted to V-J combinations with a frequency above 0.0001, which covered just over 98% of repertoires. A TCS score was defined as the ratio between F50 (clonal expansion) and ExV (chaos), using BLOSUM62-based TCRdist between CDR3 peptides within each V-J. Welch's t-statistics and random forest reduced around 550 V-J features to roughly 13, which were used in a naive Bayes classifier (R e1071). Using fastp at Q25 and MiXCR, TCRdb reprocessed the public reads and kept productive beta chains. Merged by CDR3 protein, the rows form single entries marked with the most common genes and DNA. TCRdb's processing, not the authors' own work, is the source of the V and J calls. The sample table shows hundreds of thousands of distinct CDR3 sequences, and around 42% are seen once. The ten biggest clones cover roughly 8.2% of the sample.

Sequenced: peripheral blood or thyroid tissue (not recorded which). The clonotype comes from a woman between 18 and 29 years old with Graves' hyperthyroidism. Donor details come from another sample of the same person, matched by shared clones.

The nucleotide sequence is given as TGCGCCAGCAGCTCAGGGGCGTCTGGAAACACCATATATTTT. Its translation reads: CASSSGASGNTIYF. The rearrangement joined TRBV5-1 to TRBJ1-3; TRBD1 is perhaps the D gene, given 6 matching bases. From the cysteine up to the phenylalanine, the CDR3 has a length of 14 residues. Solely the CDR3 DNA is kept, with 42 bases framed from the first base. V is shortened by 3 bases, J by 1 base, and the region joining them spans 8 bases. CDR1 and CDR2 are drawn from the germline V gene: SGHRS, YFSETQ.